These T cell receptor beta chains were read from a single sample in a study of T cell repertoires in cytomegalovirus infection. In TCRdb, the reads were re-called with MiXCR into one record per CDR3 protein. The sample has more than 85,000 distinct CDR3 sequences, approximately 28% seen once. No cognate antigen is known for these TCRs. The sample was CD8+ T cells from cultured PBMCs, taken from culture after CMV antigen stimulation. These receptors were obtained from a human donor in good health (CMV status not recorded). Some clones in this sample may be carry-over from other donors' samples. Each CDR3 is given with its conserved first and last residue. A D gene is named only where the DNA matches it firmly. Clone size is shown for a subset of rows, as once, few, many or a class of expanded clone.

cdr3_nt	cdr3_aa	d_call	clone_size	v_call	j_call
TGTGCCAGCAGCGCCTCCGGGACAGACTTATACACTGAAGCTTTCTTT	CASSASGTDLYTEAFF	TRBD1	.	TRBV9	TRBJ1-1
TGTGCCAGCAGTGAATTTCTCGTGGGCTACAATGAGCAGTTCTTC	CASSEFLVGYNEQFF	.	.	TRBV25-1	TRBJ2-1
TGCAGTGCTAGAGATCGGGACCTGAAAGGAAACACCATATATTTT	CSARDRDLKGNTIYF	.	few	TRBV20-1	TRBJ1-3
TGTGCCAGCAGCTCGATTGGGGCTTTCTCCTACGAGCAGTACTTC	CASSSIGAFSYEQYF	.	.	TRBV7-2	TRBJ2-7
TGTGCCAGCAGACCCGACGTACACTCTGGAAACACCATATATTTT	CASRPDVHSGNTIYF	.	.	TRBV12-3/TRBV12-4	TRBJ1-3
TGTGCCAGCAGGACGACCTACGAGCAGTACTTC	CASRTTYEQYF	.	.	TRBV2	TRBJ2-7
TGTGCCAGCAGTGTGGGGGTCGATCAGCCCCAGCATTTT	CASSVGVDQPQHF	.	.	TRBV2	TRBJ1-5
TGCGCCAGCCTAGACACTTCCACAGATACGCAGTATTTT	CASLDTSTDTQYF	.	few	TRBV4-1	TRBJ2-3
TGTGCCAGCAGTGAATTTGGCGGGGGTGGTTCGAAAAATGAGCAGTTCTTC	CASSEFGGGGSKNEQFF	TRBD2	few	TRBV2	TRBJ2-1
TGCAGTGGAACAAAGGGGGACACCTCTGAAGAGCAGTACTTC	CSGTKGDTSEEQYF	.	.	TRBV20-1	TRBJ2-7
TGTGCCAGCAGTTGGGACGGCTACGAGCAGTACTTC	CASSWDGYEQYF	.	.	TRBV12-3/TRBV12-4	TRBJ2-7
TGTGCCAGCAGCTCCCCAGGGAGCACCGGGGAGCTGTTTTTT	CASSSPGSTGELFF	.	few	TRBV7-9	TRBJ2-2
TGTGCCAGCAGCGCCGGGACAGTGGAAGCTTTCTTT	CASSAGTVEAFF	TRBD1	once	TRBV5-6	TRBJ1-1
TGTGCCAGCAGTGAAGTTGGGAGCTCTGGAAACACCATATATTTT	CASSEVGSSGNTIYF	.	.	TRBV6-1	TRBJ1-3
TGTGCCAGCAGTTTCCGCGGGGGCTTAGCCTACGAGCAGTACTTC	CASSFRGGLAYEQYF	.	.	TRBV28	TRBJ2-7
TGTGCCAGCAGCTTAGTTGACACTGAAGCTTTCTTT	CASSLVDTEAFF	.	many	TRBV7-8	TRBJ1-1
TGTGCCATCAGCGGCCCAGCGGGGGGGGCGGACAATGAGCAGTTCTTC	CAISGPAGGADNEQFF	TRBD2	many	TRBV10-3	TRBJ2-1
TGTGCCAGCAGCTTGGAACTTTACACAGATACGCAGTATTTT	CASSLELYTDTQYF	.	many	TRBV5-6	TRBJ2-3
TGTGCCAGCAGAAGCGGGGGGAAAACCGGGGAGCTGTTTTTT	CASRSGGKTGELFF	TRBD2	once	TRBV27	TRBJ2-2
TGCAGTGCTAGAGATCTGGACAATAGGGAGCAGTTCTTC	CSARDLDNREQFF	.	few	TRBV20-1	TRBJ2-1